This passage covers 22 T cell receptor beta chains from one sample sequenced in a study of T cell repertoires in cytomegalovirus infection. TCRdb used MiXCR to reprocess the reads, holding one entry per CDR3 protein. The repertoire includes 40,000 to 55,000 distinct CDR3 sequences, 21% of them detected once, and roughly 90% sits in the top ten. No antigens are known for them. The material sequenced was CD8+ T cells from cultured PBMCs, taken from culture after CMV antigen stimulation. The receptors come from a human donor in good health (CMV status not recorded). Some clones in this sample may be carry-over from other donors' samples.

This clonotype was found a few times. The rearrangement uses TRBV6-4 and TRBJ1-5; D is ambiguous. V gave up 7 bases and J gave up 5 bases, with 9 bases separating them. This CDR3 contains 12 residues. Germline V gene sequence: CDR1 MRHNA, CDR2 SNTAGT. CDR3 coding DNA: TGTGCCAGCAAGGGAAGCCATCAGCCCCAGCATTTT. Residues: CASKGSHQPQHF.

This chain connects TRBV6-5 to TRBJ1-1; the D is unclear. The CDR3 spans 16 residues. V lost 1 base and J lost 4, with 16 bases in between. Germline V gene data show CDR1 as MNHEY and CDR2 as SVGAGI. The CDR3 reads CASSYWGRKVGTEAFF. DNA of the CDR3: TGTGCCAGCAGTTACTGGGGTCGTAAAGTCGGCACTGAAGCTTTCTTT.

The table lists this clonotype with a few counts. The V and J genes are TRBV19 and TRBJ1-2; D possibly corresponds to TRBD1 (5 bases). V shed 10 bases and J shed 0 bases, with 18 bases lying between them. The germline V gene encodes CDR1 LNHDA and CDR2 SQIVND (reference sequence). The CDR3 length is 15 residues. CDR3 protein: CATLGQGKTNYGYTF. CDR3 coding DNA: TGTGCCACGCTGGGCCAGGGAAAAACTAACTATGGCTACACCTTC.

This rearrangement joins TRBV7-8 to TRBJ1-5, with a weak D call TRBD1 (6 bases). V was clipped by 4 bases and J by 4 bases, with 17 bases between them. The germline V gene encodes CDR1 SGHVS and CDR2 FQNEAQ. The CDR3 covers 16 residues. CDR3 DNA sequence: TGTGCCAGCAGCTGGGGGGGGGCCGCGGGGAATCAGCCCCAGCATTTT. Residues: CASSWGGAAGNQPQHF.

This clonotype was seen only a few times. This chain joins TRBV7-2 and TRBJ2-7; 7 nucleotides align to TRBD2. The CDR3 length is 15 residues. V dropped 5 bases and J dropped 2; count of bases not matched to a gene: 9. The germline CDR1 and CDR2 sequences are SGHTA and FQGNSA. In DNA form, the CDR3 reads TGTGCCAGCAGCCCCGCGCGGGGGTTGCCCTACGAGCAGTACTTC. It yields the protein CASSPARGLPYEQYF.

The chain couples TRBV7-2 to TRBJ2-1; D remains ambiguous. The CDR3 sequence is 12 residues long. The V and J ends lost 1 base and 7 bases respectively, with 5 bases between them. Germline assignment: CDR1 SGHTA and CDR2 FQGNSA. The CDR3 region has the DNA TGTGCCAGCAGCTTAGGGTGGAATGAGCAGTTCTTC. Translated, it gives CASSLGWNEQFF.

This clonotype appeared a few times. The rearrangement uses TRBV27 and TRBJ1-2, with TRBD1 as a possible D gene (5 bases). The length of the CDR3 is 13 residues. Trimming cost V 3 bases and J 7 bases, with 12 bases left between them. Germline CDR1 MNHEY, CDR2 SMNVEV (reference sequence). The CDR3 reads CASSFGRAAGYTF. The CDR3 DNA reads TGTGCCAGCAGTTTCGGCAGGGCTGCTGGCTACACCTTC.

This clonotype was detected a few times. This chain joins TRBV4-2 and TRBJ1-4; D remains unclear. Germline loops: CDR1 LGHNA, CDR2 YNFKEQ. Trimming removed 1 base at V and 8 bases at J, with 14 bases between. There are 15 residues in the CDR3. CDR3 amino acids: CASSQVGAVGEKLFF. As DNA, the CDR3 is TGTGCCAGCAGCCAAGTCGGTGCGGTTGGGGAAAAACTGTTTTTT.

The chain uses TRBV7-6 and TRBJ2-1; no definite D call. Germline CDR1 reads SGHVS; CDR2 reads FNYEAQ. The CDR3 is 16 amino acids. Between the trimmed V and J ends, which lost 2 bases and 6 bases, there was a span of 17 bases. The CDR3 is CASSLIGEWESNEQFF. The DNA for the CDR3 is TGTGCCAGCAGCTTAATCGGAGAGTGGGAATCCAATGAGCAGTTCTTC.

A few counts support this clonotype. The CDR3 sequence: CASSQGWNTDTQYF. CDR3 sequence (DNA): TGCGCCAGCAGCCAAGGGTGGAACACAGATACGCAGTATTTT. This chain connects TRBV4-3 to TRBJ2-3; D remains ambiguous. The CDR3 spans 14 residues. The germline V and J ends were trimmed by 1 base and 2 bases, with 7 bases remaining between them. Germline CDR1 is LGHNA and CDR2 is YSLEER.

The genes are TRBV29-1 and TRBJ2-7; possibly TRBD2 for D (5 bases). CDR1 SQVTM and CDR2 ANQGSEA come from the germline V gene. This CDR3 contains 12 residues. The V and J ends lost 2 bases and 2 bases respectively, with 7 bases between them. CDR3 residues: CSVESSPYEQYF. The CDR3 nucleotides are TGCAGCGTTGAATCTAGCCCCTACGAGCAGTACTTC.

This clonotype came up a few times. The chain couples TRBV6-2 or TRBV6-3 to TRBJ1-6; TRBD1 agrees at 7 bases. The ends lost 2 bases at V and 8 bases at J; junction bases unmatched: 6. The CDR3 runs to 15 residues. Germline CDR1 and CDR2: MNHEY and SVGEGT. CDR3 in amino acids: CASSYPTGRDSPLHF. CDR3 DNA sequence: TGTGCCAGCAGTTACCCGACAGGGAGAGATTCACCCCTCCACTTT.

This clonotype was found a few times. V usage is TRBV7-2 and J usage is TRBJ1-1; D gene unclear. Trimming removed 1 base at V and 1 base at J, with 13 bases between. This CDR3 region has 16 residues. CDR1 is SGHTA, CDR2 FQGNSA, per germline. The CDR3 sequence is CASSLVGKSWNTEAFF. The CDR3, as DNA: TGTGCCAGCAGCTTAGTAGGGAAGAGTTGGAACACTGAAGCTTTCTTT.

In its sample, this clonotype was seen a few times. The chain is built from TRBV4-3 and TRBJ2-1, with D unresolved. The CDR3 sequence is 17 residues long. CDR1 is LGHNA, CDR2 YSLEER, per germline. V was shortened by 0 bases and J by 2 bases, with 14 bases between the two germline ends. This CDR3 is CASSQESLPAAYNEQFF. The CDR3 coding sequence is TGCGCCAGCAGCCAAGAGAGCCTTCCTGCCGCCTACAATGAGCAGTTCTTC.

CDR3 loop: CASSLTSGGADTQYF. DNA of the CDR3: TGTGCCAGCAGTTTAACCAGCGGGGGGGCAGATACGCAGTATTTT. The rearrangement uses TRBV27 and TRBJ2-3; 10 bases match TRBD2. This CDR3 region has 15 residues. Trimming removed 2 bases from V and 4 bases from J; junction bases left unmatched: 3. CDR1 and CDR2 (germline): MNHEY, SMNVEV (reference sequence).

The chain has TRBV12-5 and TRBJ2-1; 11 bases align to TRBD2. Germline trimming cut 1 base from V and 10 bases from J; bases unmatched to any gene: 15. CDR1 and CDR2 (germline): LGHNT, FRNRAP. The CDR3 covers 18 residues. CDR3 sequence: CASGLARTGTSGPMEQFF. CDR3 DNA: TGTGCTAGTGGTTTGGCAAGGACAGGGACTAGCGGTCCTATGGAGCAGTTCTTC.

The chain is built from TRBV7-2 and TRBJ2-7, with 10 bases that match TRBD2. The germline V gene encodes CDR1 SGHTA and CDR2 FQGNSA. Trimming took 1 base from V and 5 from J; bases not matched to a gene: 8. The CDR3 is made up of 16 amino acids. The CDR3, as DNA: TGTGCCAGCAGCTTAGTGTCTAGCGGGGGAATCCACGAGCAGTACTTC. Encoded protein: CASSLVSSGGIHEQYF.

This clonotype has just a few counts. This rearrangement joins TRBV11-1 to TRBJ2-1; 9 positions match TRBD1. CDR1 is SGHAT, CDR2 FQDESV, per germline (reference sequence). V lost 5 bases, J lost 7 bases, and 3 bases stayed unmatched. This CDR3 contains 13 residues. The CDR3 loop reads CASSIDRGNEQFF. CDR3 DNA sequence: TGTGCCAGCAGCATCGACAGGGGGAATGAGCAGTTCTTC.

The gene calls are TRBV6-2 or TRBV6-3 and TRBJ2-1; a weak D match, TRBD2 (5 bases). The germline V and J ends were trimmed by 0 bases and 9 bases, with 12 bases remaining between them. There are 14 residues in the CDR3. Germline CDR1 and CDR2: MNHEY and SVGEGT. As DNA, the CDR3 is TGTGCCAGCAGTTACTCGACCGAAGAGGGTGAGCAGTTCTTC. The encoded protein is CASSYSTEEGEQFF.

The table lists this clonotype with many counts. One end of the junction is discordant with germline, which a read error may explain. The V gene is TRBV7-2, the J gene TRBJ2-1, with D possibly TRBD2 on 7 matching bases. Germline loops: CDR1 SGHTA, CDR2 FQGNSA. The CDR3 has 14 residues. The CDR3 is CATSGIGQLNEQFF. The CDR3 DNA reads as TGTGCCACCAGCGGGATAGGACAGCTCAATGAGCAGTTCTTC.

The table lists this clonotype with a few counts. V is TRBV7-2 and J is TRBJ1-6; 8 bases are shared with TRBD1. The CDR3 loop spans 18 amino acids. With 0 bases clipped from V and 8 bases from J, the junction kept 12 bases outside the gene matches. CDR1 and CDR2 from the germline V gene are SGHTA and FQGNSA. This CDR3 is CASSLAPLGQGRDSPLHF. In DNA form, the CDR3 reads TGTGCCAGCAGCTTAGCCCCTTTAGGACAGGGAAGGGATTCACCCCTCCACTTT. The full variable domain, with the rest looked up from reference TRBV7-2 and TRBJ1-6, is GAGVSQSPSNKVTEKGKDVELRCDPISGHTALYWYRQSLGQGLEFLIYFQGNSAPDKSGLPSDRFSAERTGGSVSTLTIQRTQQEDSAVYLCASSLAPLGQGRDSPLHFGNGTRLTVT.

The gene calls are TRBV6-2 or TRBV6-3 and TRBJ1-5; D might be TRBD1 (5 bases). Germline-derived CDR1 and CDR2 are MNHEY and SVGEGT. CDR3 length: 14 amino acids. The germline V and J ends were trimmed by 5 bases and 7 bases, with 15 bases remaining between them. The CDR3 coding sequence is TGTGCCAGCAGTGCCGCGGGGGTAGACCAGCCCCAGCATTTT. This encodes CASSAAGVDQPQHF.